One and the same sample provided the 14 T cell receptor beta chains below, sequenced in a study of metastatic and nonmetastatic thyroid tumors (dated by TCRdb to 2020 to 2021). Receptors were amplified or captured by PCR. Sequencing was performed on an Illumina HiSeq 4000. TCRdb reran the public reads through fastp at Q25 and MiXCR, keeping productive beta chains. The table for this sample lists under 20,000 clones; about 26% of them were counted only once. 22% of the sample is taken by the ten largest. Before undergoing thyroid surgery, none of the patients had been given any kind of treatment. The sample was tumor tissue. The receptor source for this set is a female donor with papillary thyroid cancer or a benign thyroid nodule (not recorded which). Some clones in this sample may be carry-over from other donors' samples.

This clone showed up many times. The genes are TRBV19 and TRBJ2-1, with D tentatively TRBD2 (5 bases). The CDR3 consists of 17 residues. The V and J ends lost 3 bases and 1 base respectively, with 16 bases between them. CDR1 is LNHDA, CDR2 SQIVND, per germline (reference sequence). This CDR3 reads CASSIDAAGNSYNEQFF. Here the CDR3 DNA reads TGTGCCAGTAGTATTGACGCGGCCGGGAATTCCTACAATGAGCAGTTCTTC.

In the case of this clone: An end of the junction differs from the germline gene, which may be a read error. This sequence joins TRBV6-1 and TRBJ2-7; D is unresolved. Germline V gene sequence: CDR1 MNHNS, CDR2 SASEGT. This CDR3 spans 12 amino acids. The CDR3 DNA reads as TGTGCCAGCAGTGAAGCAGTGTACGAGCATTACTTC. Amino acids: CASSEAVYEHYF.

To note about this clone: With a much larger clone just one base away, this may be a read error. The J gene is TRBJ2-5, the V gene TRBV11-2, with 8 bases lining up with TRBD1. Per germline, CDR1 SGHAT and CDR2 FQNNGV. This CDR3 is built from 11 residues. CDR3: CAISLGTGQYF. The CDR3 DNA reads TGTGCCATCAGCCTAGGGACAGGCCAGTACTTC.

At least ten counts were recorded for this clone. The chain employs TRBV28 and TRBJ1-2; D is undetermined. Trimming pared 7 bases from V and 4 bases from J, leaving 13 bases between. This CDR3 has 13 residues. Germline V gives CDR1 MDHEN, CDR2 SYDVKM. The CDR3: CASNLGPLYGYTF. The CDR3 region has the DNA TGTGCCAGCAACCTAGGACCCCTCTATGGCTACACCTTC.

Of note for this clone: Given a much more abundant clone one base away, this may be a read error. A read error is likely, as this CDR3 ends without the conserved phenylalanine or tryptophan. In the same sample, other DNA sequences code for this CDR3. The chain combines TRBV6-1 with TRBJ2-2; no clear D gene. This CDR3 is built from 13 residues. Trimming took 2 bases from V and 8 from J, leaving 9 bases between them. From germline, CDR1 is MNHNS and CDR2 SASEGT. The CDR3 loop reads CASSEPPSGELFL. The CDR3 DNA sequence: TGTGCCAGCAGTGAACCCCCCTCAGGGGAGCTGTTTCTT.

In its sample, this clone was seen many times. The chain is built from TRBV7-8 and TRBJ1-4; D might be TRBD1 (6 bases). CDR1 is SGHVS and CDR2 is FQNEAQ in the germline V gene. The CDR3 has 17 amino acids. The V end lost 5 bases, the J end lost 0 bases, and 16 bases lay between the germline ends. In DNA, the CDR3 is TGTGCCAGCAGCCTCAACACAGGGATTACAACTAATGAAAAACTGTTTTTT. Translated: CASSLNTGITTNEKLFF.

The V gene is TRBV6-2 or TRBV6-3, the J gene TRBJ2-7, with 8 bases that match TRBD1. The V segment lost 8 bases and the J segment 3 bases; nucleotides outside the gene matches: 3. Germline-derived CDR1 and CDR2 are MNHEY and SVGEGT. The CDR3 has 12 amino acids. Written as DNA, the CDR3 is TGTGCCAGCGGGGACAGGAACTACGAGCAGTACTTC. Its translation: CASGDRNYEQYF.

Note on this clone: The junction and the germline gene differ at one end; a read error may be behind it. The CDR3 spells CSAGLRTSGTYTQYF. CDR3 DNA: TGCAGTGCTGGGCTCCGGACTAGCGGCACATATACGCAGTACTTT. The rearrangement uses TRBV20-1 and TRBJ2-3; 10 bases match TRBD2. In germline, CDR1 is DFQATT, CDR2 SNEGSKA (reference sequence). This CDR3 is 15 amino acids long.

To note about this clone: This is likely a read error, given that the CDR3 carries no conserved phenylalanine or tryptophan at its end. The gene calls are TRBV20-1 and TRBJ2-7, with TRBD2 as a possible D gene (6 bases). This CDR3 comprises 13 residues. CDR1 is DFQATT, CDR2 SNEGSKA, per germline (reference sequence). Trimming took off 6 bases at V and 0 bases at J, with 12 bases between the two ends. CDR3 DNA sequence: TGCAGTGCCCCAACTAGCATCTCCTACGAGCAGTACCTC. It specifies CSAPTSISYEQYL.

The rearrangement links TRBV6-1 to TRBJ1-2, with D tentatively TRBD1 (6 bases). The CDR3 is 13 residues long. Germline-derived CDR1 and CDR2 are MNHNS and SASEGT. Trimming removed 6 bases at V and 4 bases at J, with 12 bases between. CDR3 residues: CASRTGTLYGYTF. As DNA, the CDR3 is TGTGCCAGCAGAACGGGGACACTCTATGGCTACACCTTC.

This clone has ten or more counts. The chain has TRBV5-1 and TRBJ2-2; TRBD1 or TRBD2 may be the D gene (6 bases each). The CDR3 sequence is 15 residues long. Between the trimmed V and J ends, which lost 0 bases and 5 bases, there was a span of 11 bases. The V gene's germline CDR1 is SGHRS and CDR2 YFSETQ. The CDR3 DNA follows: TGCGCCAGCAGCTTGGCCCTAGGGGGGACCGGGGAGCTGTTTTTT. This encodes CASSLALGGTGELFF. The whole variable domain, remainder taken from reference TRBV5-1 and TRBJ2-2, is KAGVTQTPRYLIKTRGQQVTLSCSPISGHRSVSWYQQTPGQGLQFLFEYFSETQRNKGNFPGRFSGRQFSNSRSEMNVSTLELGDSALYLCASSLALGGTGELFFGEGSRLTVL.

Ten or more counts support this clone. The V and J genes are TRBV3-1 and TRBJ2-1; 14 bases map to TRBD2. This CDR3 is 13 amino acids long. Germline assignment: CDR1 LGHDT and CDR2 YNNKEL (reference sequence). The trim removed 5 bases at V and 16 bases at J, leaving 7 bases unmatched. The CDR3 DNA reads as TGTGCCAGCAGCGGGACTAGCGGGAGTGGGTACTTCTTC. Its translation: CASSGTSGSGYFF.

To note about this clone: A read error may produce the germline difference seen at one junction end. V and J are TRBV6-2 or TRBV6-3 and TRBJ1-2, with 7 bases that match TRBD1. This CDR3 region has 14 residues. Germline loops: CDR1 MNHEY, CDR2 SVGEGT. The CDR3 nucleotides are TGTTCCAGCAGGTTACAGGGACAGCCCTATGGCTACACCTTC. It codes for CSSRLQGQPYGYTF.

This clone was found many times. The chain couples TRBV10-2 to TRBJ2-1; 13 bases align to TRBD2. Per the germline V gene, CDR1 is WSHSY and CDR2 is SAAADI. Losses at the gene ends were 6 bases for V and 8 bases for J; bases not matched to a gene: 10. The CDR3 contains 16 residues. The CDR3 coding sequence is TGCGCCAGCAGACCCCGACTAGCGGGGGGCTGGGATGAGCAGTTCTTC. Translation: CASRPRLAGGWDEQFF.